The rows below give T cell receptor beta chains drawn from one sample of a study of blood T cell repertoires in COVID-19. Produced via immunoSEQ multiplex PCR; TCRdb's table is partial and in-frame only. Of 65,000 or so clones detected, approximately 84% appear once; the ten largest clones hold 3.5% to 4.5%. The sample comprised peripheral blood. The receptors come from a man in his 60s with acute or convalescent COVID-19. Each CDR3 is given with its conserved first and last residue. The order of the fields is clone size, J gene, D gene, V gene, CDR3 DNA, CDR3 protein. The D gene is left open where the match is weak. The size field is filled for only some rows; it gives once, few, many or a size class.

abundance: NA
j_gene: TRBJ1-6
d_gene: NA
v_gene: TRBV6-6
CDR3nt: TGTGCCAGTATGGGGGCTGGGAGCTCCTATAATTCACCCCTCCACTTT
CDR3aa: CASMGAGSSYNSPLHF

abundance: NA
j_gene: TRBJ2-2
d_gene: NA
v_gene: TRBV2
CDR3nt: TGTGCCAGCAGTGAATCGTATCTCACCGGGGAGCTGTTTTTT
CDR3aa: CASSESYLTGELFF

abundance: NA
j_gene: TRBJ2-2
d_gene: NA
v_gene: TRBV7-2
CDR3nt: TGTGCCAGCAGCTTAGGGGCGGGCACCGGGGAGCTGTTTTTT
CDR3aa: CASSLGAGTGELFF

abundance: NA
j_gene: TRBJ2-1
d_gene: TRBD2
v_gene: TRBV6-2/TRBV6-3
CDR3nt: TGTGCCAGCAGTTACATGGGGGGGGCCTACAATGAGCAGTTCTTC
CDR3aa: CASSYMGGAYNEQFF

abundance: NA
j_gene: TRBJ1-2
d_gene: NA
v_gene: TRBV11-2
CDR3nt: TGTGCCAGCAGGGGGCCTGAACCTGACTATGGCTACACCTTC
CDR3aa: CASRGPEPDYGYTF

abundance: NA
j_gene: TRBJ1-1
d_gene: NA
v_gene: TRBV2
CDR3nt: TGTGCCAGCAGGGTTCAGGAGGGAGGAACTGAAGCTTTCTTT
CDR3aa: CASRVQEGGTEAFF

abundance: NA
j_gene: TRBJ2-7
d_gene: NA
v_gene: TRBV27
CDR3nt: TGTGCCAGCAGTTTATCGCCAGGGGCGAACTACGAGCAGTACTTC
CDR3aa: CASSLSPGANYEQYF

abundance: NA
j_gene: TRBJ1-3
d_gene: NA
v_gene: TRBV10-3
CDR3nt: TGTGCCATTGGGCCTCCCGGAAACACCATATATTTT
CDR3aa: CAIGPPGNTIYF

abundance: NA
j_gene: TRBJ1-1
d_gene: NA
v_gene: TRBV25-1
CDR3nt: TGTGCCAGCAGTGAATACGGAGGCGGGGGCGCCGAAGCTTTCTTT
CDR3aa: CASSEYGGGGAEAFF

abundance: NA
j_gene: TRBJ1-4
d_gene: TRBD1
v_gene: TRBV4-2
CDR3nt: TGTGCCAGCAGCCGACAGGGTGCAGCTAATGAAAAACTGTTTTTT
CDR3aa: CASSRQGAANEKLFF

abundance: NA
j_gene: TRBJ1-1
d_gene: NA
v_gene: TRBV5-1
CDR3nt: TGCGCCAGCAGCTTAGGCCTCTTTCTAGGCGGGAACACTGAAGCTTTCTTT
CDR3aa: CASSLGLFLGGNTEAFF

abundance: NA
j_gene: TRBJ1-5
d_gene: TRBD1
v_gene: TRBV7-8
CDR3nt: TGTGCCAGCAGCTTAACTTTGGGCAGGGGGACTTATAGCAATCAGCCCCAGCATTTT
CDR3aa: CASSLTLGRGTYSNQPQHF

abundance: NA
j_gene: TRBJ1-2
d_gene: NA
v_gene: TRBV6-5
CDR3nt: TGTGCCAGCACAGGGAGGGACTATGGCTACACCTTC
CDR3aa: CASTGRDYGYTF

abundance: NA
j_gene: TRBJ2-3
d_gene: NA
v_gene: TRBV6-5
CDR3nt: TGTGCCAGCATAGGGGGTACCTTGAATACGCAGTATTTT
CDR3aa: CASIGGTLNTQYF

abundance: once
j_gene: TRBJ1-2
d_gene: NA
v_gene: TRBV29-1
CDR3nt: TGCAGCGCTGAGGATTCAGGGCTAAATGGCTACACCTTC
CDR3aa: CSAEDSGLNGYTF

abundance: few
j_gene: TRBJ2-6
d_gene: NA
v_gene: TRBV25-1
CDR3nt: TGTGCCAGCACTCTGGCGGGTGGGGCCAACGTCCTGACTTTC
CDR3aa: CASTLAGGANVLTF

abundance: NA
j_gene: TRBJ2-7
d_gene: NA
v_gene: TRBV29-1
CDR3nt: TGCAGCGTTACCAGGGGGGCTGGGAACGAGCAGTACTTC
CDR3aa: CSVTRGAGNEQYF

abundance: once
j_gene: TRBJ1-4
d_gene: TRBD1
v_gene: TRBV7-9
CDR3nt: TGTGCCAGCAGCTCGTTGGGGGACAGGGAGTTT
CDR3aa: CASSSLGDREF

abundance: NA
j_gene: TRBJ1-5
d_gene: NA
v_gene: TRBV5-5
CDR3nt: TGTGCCAGCAGCTTGGTAAGCAATCAGCCCCAGCATTTT
CDR3aa: CASSLVSNQPQHF

abundance: NA
j_gene: TRBJ2-1
d_gene: TRBD1
v_gene: TRBV7-2
CDR3nt: TGTGCCAGCAGCTTAGACGGGACAGGGGTGGGATACAATGAGCAGTTCTTC
CDR3aa: CASSLDGTGVGYNEQFF

abundance: once
j_gene: TRBJ2-2
d_gene: NA
v_gene: TRBV5-1
CDR3nt: TGCGCCAGCAGCTTGGAACGGGGGAACACCGGGGAGCTGTTTTTT
CDR3aa: CASSLERGNTGELFF

abundance: NA
j_gene: TRBJ1-5
d_gene: NA
v_gene: TRBV11-2
CDR3nt: TGTGCCAGCAGCCAGGGCCAATTGGGTAATCAGCCCCAGCATTTT
CDR3aa: CASSQGQLGNQPQHF

abundance: NA
j_gene: TRBJ1-1
d_gene: NA
v_gene: TRBV5-1
CDR3nt: TGCGCCAGCAGAAGTGGGAGCACTGAAGCTTTCTTT
CDR3aa: CASRSGSTEAFF

abundance: NA
j_gene: TRBJ2-2
d_gene: TRBD1
v_gene: TRBV29-1
CDR3nt: TGCAGCGCCCTGGACAGGGACACCGGGGAGCTGTTTTTT
CDR3aa: CSALDRDTGELFF

abundance: NA
j_gene: TRBJ2-5
d_gene: TRBD2
v_gene: TRBV5-1
CDR3nt: TGCGCCAGCTCGGGACTAGCGGGAGTCCAAGAGACCCAGTACTTC
CDR3aa: CASSGLAGVQETQYF

abundance: NA
j_gene: TRBJ2-3
d_gene: NA
v_gene: TRBV24-1
CDR3nt: TGTGCCACCAGTGCCGAGGGGGGGTCTACTGCTACGCAGTATTTT
CDR3aa: CATSAEGGSTATQYF

abundance: NA
j_gene: TRBJ2-4
d_gene: NA
v_gene: TRBV5-4
CDR3nt: TGTGCCAGCAGCTTGGTAGGCGGGGAGGACATTCAGTACTTC
CDR3aa: CASSLVGGEDIQYF

abundance: NA
j_gene: TRBJ2-7
d_gene: NA
v_gene: TRBV7-9
CDR3nt: TGTGCCAGCAGCTGGACAGACTACCACGAGCAGTACTTC
CDR3aa: CASSWTDYHEQYF

abundance: NA
j_gene: TRBJ1-1
d_gene: NA
v_gene: TRBV19
CDR3nt: TGTGCCAGTAGTATAGTAAGTGGCCACACTGAAGCTTTCTTT
CDR3aa: CASSIVSGHTEAFF

abundance: NA
j_gene: TRBJ2-1
d_gene: TRBD1
v_gene: TRBV5-1
CDR3nt: TGCGCCAGCAGCTGGACAGGGGTATCCTACAATGAGCAGTTCTTC
CDR3aa: CASSWTGVSYNEQFF

abundance: NA
j_gene: TRBJ2-7
d_gene: TRBD2
v_gene: TRBV7-9
CDR3nt: TGTGCCAGCAGCCACGGGGGGGAATGGGGCTACGAGCAGTACTTC
CDR3aa: CASSHGGEWGYEQYF